This entry features one T cell receptor beta chain sequence. What it binds is not known. It was with 60 Vbeta and 13 Jbeta primers that the PCR ran. Sequencing was performed with immunoSEQ multiplex PCR; in TCRdb, only in-frame clones are kept and a portion is missing. The data show 65,000 to 90,000 clones, roughly 85% seen once. This sample was included in a study of cytomegalovirus exposure and HLA in healthy donors. Whole-study findings and limits: Reported performance of the classifier showed diagnosis of cytomegalovirus status with high specificity and sensitivity.

The V segment lost 0 bases and the J segment 6 bases; nucleotides outside the gene matches: 12. This CDR3 has 17 amino acids. Germline loops: CDR1 SGHVS, CDR2 FQNEAQ. The sequenced sample consisted of PBMCs. The TCR was taken from a man aged 25-45 years in good health and CMV-seronegative. The chain employs TRBV7-8 and TRBJ2-3, with 7 positions matching TRBD2. The CDR3 DNA is TGTGCCAGCAGCTTAGCGTTCAGGACTAGTACGGCGGATACGCAGTATTTT. Protein: CASSLAFRTSTADTQYF.